This is a list of T cell receptor beta chains from one sample in a study of T cell responses to AZD1222 COVID-19 vaccine. TCRdb keeps only in-frame clones here, not all; method: immunoSEQ multiplex PCR. This table holds about 140,000 clones, around 90% found once. The source material was peripheral blood, sampled on day 0 of AZD1222 vaccination. The receptors originated from an adult in good health. Both conserved end residues are part of each CDR3. D genes are given only for firm matches. A clone size is listed for some rows: how often the clone was seen (once, few, many), or a class if it is expanded.

j_call: TRBJ2-1; v_call: TRBV27; clone_size: NA; d_call: NA; cdr3_aa: CASSLVGGLSTPQFF; cdr3_nt: TGTGCCAGCAGTTTAGTGGGAGGTCTCTCTACCCCCCAGTTCTTC
j_call: TRBJ2-6; v_call: TRBV7-3; clone_size: NA; d_call: NA; cdr3_aa: CASSLTSGANVLTF; cdr3_nt: TGTGCCAGCAGCCTGACCTCTGGGGCCAACGTCCTGACTTTC
j_call: TRBJ1-1; v_call: TRBV7-9; clone_size: NA; d_call: NA; cdr3_aa: CASSLDRGGEAFF; cdr3_nt: TGTGCCAGCAGCTTAGACCGGGGGGGTGAAGCTTTCTTT
j_call: TRBJ2-3; v_call: TRBV3-1/TRBV3-2; clone_size: NA; d_call: TRBD2; cdr3_aa: CASSQVAGVGTDTQYF; cdr3_nt: TGTGCCAGCAGCCAAGTAGCGGGAGTTGGCACAGATACGCAGTATTTT
j_call: TRBJ1-5; v_call: TRBV6-6; clone_size: NA; d_call: NA; cdr3_aa: CASSRGGGDFYSNQPQHF; cdr3_nt: TGTGCCAGCAGTCGGGGCGGGGGGGACTTCTATAGCAATCAGCCCCAGCATTTT
j_call: TRBJ1-6; v_call: TRBV5-1; clone_size: NA; d_call: NA; cdr3_aa: CASSFEMGTPLHF; cdr3_nt: TGCGCCAGCAGCTTCGAGATGGGGACACCCCTCCACTTT
j_call: TRBJ2-7; v_call: TRBV12-3/TRBV12-4; clone_size: NA; d_call: NA; cdr3_aa: CASTPPSFEQYF; cdr3_nt: TGTGCCAGCACTCCCCCCAGCTTCGAGCAGTACTTC
j_call: TRBJ2-7; v_call: TRBV5-1; clone_size: few; d_call: TRBD2; cdr3_aa: CASSLDQGGVYEQYF; cdr3_nt: TGCGCCAGCAGCTTGGATCAGGGAGGGGTCTACGAGCAGTACTTC
j_call: TRBJ2-2; v_call: TRBV5-1; clone_size: NA; d_call: TRBD1; cdr3_aa: CASSLTGGSTGELFF; cdr3_nt: TGCGCCAGCAGCTTGACAGGGGGTAGCACCGGGGAGCTGTTTTTT
j_call: TRBJ1-4; v_call: TRBV28; clone_size: once; d_call: NA; cdr3_aa: CASTTNMAGELFF; cdr3_nt: TGTGCCAGCACCACTAATATGGCAGGGGAACTGTTTTTT
j_call: TRBJ2-2; v_call: TRBV6-1; clone_size: NA; d_call: TRBD1; cdr3_aa: CASSEWDGQGSGELFF; cdr3_nt: TGTGCCAGCAGTGAATGGGATGGACAGGGATCCGGGGAGCTGTTTTTT
j_call: TRBJ2-5; v_call: TRBV3-1/TRBV3-2; clone_size: NA; d_call: NA; cdr3_aa: CASSHLGAQYF; cdr3_nt: TGTGCCAGCAGCCACTTAGGGGCCCAGTACTTC
j_call: TRBJ2-1; v_call: TRBV2; clone_size: NA; d_call: TRBD2; cdr3_aa: CASSAVTSGSKTYNEQFF; cdr3_nt: TGTGCCAGCAGTGCAGTGACTAGCGGGAGTAAGACCTACAATGAGCAGTTCTTC
j_call: TRBJ1-4; v_call: TRBV29-1; clone_size: NA; d_call: TRBD1; cdr3_aa: CSVAGTGAEKLFF; cdr3_nt: TGCAGCGTTGCCGGGACAGGGGCTGAAAAACTGTTTTTT
j_call: TRBJ2-3; v_call: TRBV9; clone_size: NA; d_call: TRBD2; cdr3_aa: CASSVVAGSGTDTQYF; cdr3_nt: TGTGCCAGCAGCGTAGTAGCGGGATCGGGAACAGATACGCAGTATTTT
j_call: TRBJ1-1; v_call: TRBV15; clone_size: NA; d_call: NA; cdr3_aa: CATSRVVQMNTEAFF; cdr3_nt: TGTGCCACCAGCAGAGTTGTACAGATGAACACTGAAGCTTTCTTT
j_call: TRBJ1-1; v_call: TRBV9; clone_size: NA; d_call: NA; cdr3_aa: CASSVVAGADTEAFF; cdr3_nt: TGTGCCAGCAGCGTAGTCGCTGGGGCGGACACTGAAGCTTTCTTT
j_call: TRBJ1-2; v_call: TRBV5-5; clone_size: NA; d_call: NA; cdr3_aa: CASRPRSFGGLNYGYTF; cdr3_nt: TGTGCCAGCAGACCGCGGAGTTTCGGTGGGCTGAACTATGGCTACACCTTC
j_call: TRBJ2-5; v_call: TRBV11-2; clone_size: NA; d_call: NA; cdr3_aa: CASSLNQETQYF; cdr3_nt: TGTGCCAGCAGCTTGAACCAAGAGACCCAGTACTTC
j_call: TRBJ2-7; v_call: TRBV30; clone_size: NA; d_call: NA; cdr3_aa: CAWMGAYEQYF; cdr3_nt: TGTGCCTGGATGGGAGCTTACGAGCAGTACTTC
j_call: TRBJ2-1; v_call: TRBV5-6; clone_size: NA; d_call: TRBD2; cdr3_aa: CASLAGGGNEQFF; cdr3_nt: TGTGCCAGCTTAGCGGGAGGAGGCAATGAGCAGTTCTTC
j_call: TRBJ1-5; v_call: TRBV7-6; clone_size: once; d_call: NA; cdr3_aa: CASSLDSLNQPQHF; cdr3_nt: TGTGCCAGCAGCTTAGACAGCCTAAATCAGCCCCAGCATTTT
j_call: TRBJ1-1; v_call: TRBV7-2; clone_size: NA; d_call: NA; cdr3_aa: CASSLDFDRSGEAFF; cdr3_nt: TGTGCCAGCAGCTTAGACTTTGACCGCTCAGGTGAAGCTTTCTTT